This T cell receptor beta chain derives from a study of T-cell reconstitution after alpha-beta-depleted transplantation in children. Findings and caveats of the study: T-cell counts and diversity at one year following transplant were attributed mainly to newly produced T cells. Reportedly, only several hundred clones from non-depleted graft cells drove alpha-beta T-cell counts at about two months.

With regard to this clonotype: Its antigen is as yet unknown.

For TCRbeta, the library was prepared with unique molecular identifiers. TCRdb analysed the PCR reads with MiXCR anew, one entry per CDR3 protein. The sample includes 700,000 to 950,000 distinct CDR3 sequences, around 17% of them seen just once. This TCR was recovered from a male patient younger than 18 who had a stem cell transplant for acute lymphoblastic leukemia, so the T cells may come from the graft donor. Sequencing was performed on PBMCs, mostly from graft donor cells, taken 360 days after TCRalphabeta/CD19-depleted stem cell transplant.

The DNA for the CDR3 is TGCGCCAGCAGCTTGTCAAGCTGGGGACAGGGGGCGAGTCACGAGCAGTACTTC. This translates into CASSLSSWGQGASHEQYF. The chain recombines TRBV5-1 with TRBJ2-7; TRBD1 agrees at 12 bases. CDR3 length equals 18 residues. J lost 5 bases, V lost 1 base, and 13 bases had no gene match. Germline loops: CDR1 SGHRS, CDR2 YFSETQ.